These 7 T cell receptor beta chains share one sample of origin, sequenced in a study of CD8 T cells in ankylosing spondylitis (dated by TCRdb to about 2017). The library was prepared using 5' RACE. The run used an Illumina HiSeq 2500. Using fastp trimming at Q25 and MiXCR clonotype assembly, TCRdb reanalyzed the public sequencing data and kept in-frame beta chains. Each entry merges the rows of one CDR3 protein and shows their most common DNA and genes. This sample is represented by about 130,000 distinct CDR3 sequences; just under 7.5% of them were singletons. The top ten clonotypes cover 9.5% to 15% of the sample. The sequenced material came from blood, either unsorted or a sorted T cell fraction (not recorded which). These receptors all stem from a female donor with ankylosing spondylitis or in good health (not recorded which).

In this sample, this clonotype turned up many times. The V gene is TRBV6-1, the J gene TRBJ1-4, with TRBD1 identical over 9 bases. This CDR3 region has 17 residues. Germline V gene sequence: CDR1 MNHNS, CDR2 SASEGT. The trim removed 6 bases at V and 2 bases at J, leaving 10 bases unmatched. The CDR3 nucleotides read TGTGCCAGCAGCCGGACAGGGGTGATCGGCACTAATGAAAAACTGTTTTTT. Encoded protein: CASSRTGVIGTNEKLFF.

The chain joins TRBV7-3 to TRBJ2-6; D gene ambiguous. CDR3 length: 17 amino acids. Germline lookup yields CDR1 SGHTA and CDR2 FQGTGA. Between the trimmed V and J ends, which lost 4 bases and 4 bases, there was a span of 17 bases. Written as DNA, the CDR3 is TGTGCCAGCAGCTCCTACCCCTCCAAGAACGGGGCCAACGTCCTGACTTTC. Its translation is CASSSYPSKNGANVLTF.

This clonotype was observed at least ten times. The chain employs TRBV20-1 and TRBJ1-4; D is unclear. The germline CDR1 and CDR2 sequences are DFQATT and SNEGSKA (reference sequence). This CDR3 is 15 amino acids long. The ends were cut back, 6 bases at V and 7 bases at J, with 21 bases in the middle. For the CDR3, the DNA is TGCAGTGCCCTGGGCCCCCTGAGGTTGGGTGAAAAACTGTTTTTT. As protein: CSALGPLRLGEKLFF.

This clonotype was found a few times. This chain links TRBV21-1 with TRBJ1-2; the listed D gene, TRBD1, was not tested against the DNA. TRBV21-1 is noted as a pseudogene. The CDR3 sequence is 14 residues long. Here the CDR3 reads CASSPRDREDGYTF. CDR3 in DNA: TGTGCCAGCAGCCCCCGGGACAGGGAGGACGGCTACACCTTC.

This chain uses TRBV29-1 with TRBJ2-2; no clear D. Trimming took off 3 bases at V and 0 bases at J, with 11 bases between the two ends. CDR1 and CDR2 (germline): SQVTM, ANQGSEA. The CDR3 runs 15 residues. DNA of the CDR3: TGCAGCGTTGAGGGCGGAGTCGCGAACACCGGGGAGCTGTTTTTT. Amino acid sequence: CSVEGGVANTGELFF.

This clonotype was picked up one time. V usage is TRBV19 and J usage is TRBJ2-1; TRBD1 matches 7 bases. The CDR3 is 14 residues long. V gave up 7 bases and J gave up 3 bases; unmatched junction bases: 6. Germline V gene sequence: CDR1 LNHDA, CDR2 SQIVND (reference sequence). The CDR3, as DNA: TGTGCCAGTACAAGGGCAGGGGGCTACAATGAGCAGTTCTTC. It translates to CASTRAGGYNEQFF. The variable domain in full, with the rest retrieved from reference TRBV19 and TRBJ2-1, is DGGITQSPKYLFRKEGQNVTLSCEQNLNHDAMYWYRQDPGQGLRLIYYSQIVNDFQKGDIAEGYSVSREKKESFPLTVTSAQKNPTAFYLCASTRAGGYNEQFFGPGTRLTVL.

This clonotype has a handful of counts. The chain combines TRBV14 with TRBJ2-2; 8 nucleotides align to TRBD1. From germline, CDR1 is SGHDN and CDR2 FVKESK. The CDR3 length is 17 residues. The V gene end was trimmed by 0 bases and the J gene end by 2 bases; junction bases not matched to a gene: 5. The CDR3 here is CASSQEAGGFNTGELFF. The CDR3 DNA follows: TGTGCCAGCAGCCAAGAGGCAGGGGGCTTCAACACCGGGGAGCTGTTTTTT.